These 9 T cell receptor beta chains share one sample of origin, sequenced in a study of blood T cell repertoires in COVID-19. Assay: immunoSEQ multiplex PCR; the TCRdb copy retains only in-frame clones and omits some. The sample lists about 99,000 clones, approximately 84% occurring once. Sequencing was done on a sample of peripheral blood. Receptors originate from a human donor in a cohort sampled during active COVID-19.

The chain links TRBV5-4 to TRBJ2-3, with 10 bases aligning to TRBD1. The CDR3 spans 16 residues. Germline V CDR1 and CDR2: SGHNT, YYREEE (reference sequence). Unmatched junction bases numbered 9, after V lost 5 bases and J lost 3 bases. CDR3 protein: CASSSAPGQGTDTQYF. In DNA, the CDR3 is TGTGCCAGCAGTTCAGCCCCGGGACAGGGGACAGATACGCAGTATTTT. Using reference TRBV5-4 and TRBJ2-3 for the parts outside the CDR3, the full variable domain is ETGVTQSPTHLIKTRGQQVTLRCSSQSGHNTVSWYQQALGQGPQFIFQYYREEENGRGNFPPRFSGLQFPNYSSELNVNALELDDSALYLCASSSAPGQGTDTQYFGPGTRLTVL.

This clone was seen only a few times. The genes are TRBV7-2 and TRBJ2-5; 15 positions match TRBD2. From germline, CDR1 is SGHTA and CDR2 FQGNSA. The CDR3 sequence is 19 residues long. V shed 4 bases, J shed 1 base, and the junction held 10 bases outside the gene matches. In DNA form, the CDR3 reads TGTGCCAGCAGCTCGACCTGGACTAGCGGGGGGGCCCCCCAAGAGACCCAGTACTTC. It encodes CASSSTWTSGGAPQETQYF.

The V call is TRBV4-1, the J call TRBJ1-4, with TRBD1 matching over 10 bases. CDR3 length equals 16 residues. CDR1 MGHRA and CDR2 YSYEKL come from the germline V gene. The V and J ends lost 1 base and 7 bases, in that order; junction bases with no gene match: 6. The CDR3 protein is CASSQVLGTGVEKLFF. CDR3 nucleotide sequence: TGCGCCAGCAGCCAAGTTTTGGGGACAGGGGTTGAAAAACTGTTTTTT.

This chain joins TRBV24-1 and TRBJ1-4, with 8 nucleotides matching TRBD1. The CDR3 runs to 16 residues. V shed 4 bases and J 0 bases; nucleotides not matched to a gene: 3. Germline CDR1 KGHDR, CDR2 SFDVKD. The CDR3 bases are TGTGCCACCAGTGACTCACAGGGGGCAACTAATGAAAAACTGTTTTTT. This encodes CATSDSQGATNEKLFF.

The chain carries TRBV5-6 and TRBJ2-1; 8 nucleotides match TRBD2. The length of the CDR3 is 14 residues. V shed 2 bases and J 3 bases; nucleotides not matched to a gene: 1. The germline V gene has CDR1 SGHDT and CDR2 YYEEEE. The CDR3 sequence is CASSFLAGYNEQFF. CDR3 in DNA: TGTGCCAGCAGCTTCCTAGCGGGCTACAATGAGCAGTTCTTC.

CDR3 region: CASSPWQGSYEQYF. CDR3 in DNA: TGTGCCAGCAGTCCCTGGCAGGGCTCCTACGAGCAGTACTTC. The chain is built from TRBV28 and TRBJ2-7, with a tentative D call TRBD1 (5 bases). Between the trimmed V and J ends, which lost 5 bases and 0 bases, there was a span of 11 bases. Germline V gives CDR1 MDHEN, CDR2 SYDVKM. The CDR3 runs 14 residues.

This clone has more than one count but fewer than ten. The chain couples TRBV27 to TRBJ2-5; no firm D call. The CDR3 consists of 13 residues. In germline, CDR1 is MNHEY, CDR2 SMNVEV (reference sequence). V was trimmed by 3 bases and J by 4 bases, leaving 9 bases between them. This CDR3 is CASSFGPVETQYF. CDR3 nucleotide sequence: TGTGCCAGCAGTTTTGGTCCGGTAGAGACCCAGTACTTC.

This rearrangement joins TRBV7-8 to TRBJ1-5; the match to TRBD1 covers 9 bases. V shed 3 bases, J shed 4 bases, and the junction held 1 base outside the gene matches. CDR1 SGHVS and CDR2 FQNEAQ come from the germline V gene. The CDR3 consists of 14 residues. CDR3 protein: CASSLGTGNQPQHF. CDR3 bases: TGTGCCAGCAGCTTGGGGACAGGGAATCAGCCCCAGCATTTT. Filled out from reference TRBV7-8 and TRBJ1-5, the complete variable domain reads GAGVSQSPRYKVAKRGQDVALRCDPISGHVSLFWYQQALGQGPEFLTYFQNEAQLDKSGLPSDRFFAERPEGSVSTLKIQRTQQEDSAVYLCASSLGTGNQPQHFGDGTRLSIL.

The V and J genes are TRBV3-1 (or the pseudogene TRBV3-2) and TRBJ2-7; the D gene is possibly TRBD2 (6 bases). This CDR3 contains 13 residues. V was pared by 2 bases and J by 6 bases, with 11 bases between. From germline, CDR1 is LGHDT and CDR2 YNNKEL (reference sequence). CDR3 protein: CASSQTTAGEQYF. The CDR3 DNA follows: TGTGCCAGCAGCCAAACGACAGCGGGCGAGCAGTACTTC.